This T cell receptor (beta chain) was captured in a study of cytomegalovirus exposure and HLA in healthy donors. The study ran its PCR with 60 Vbeta and 13 Jbeta primers. Profiling relied on immunoSEQ multiplex PCR, and the TCRdb table lists in-frame clones only, not all of them. The sample holds 90,000 to 100,000 clones; over 75% are singletons and the top ten take around 2%. The table lists this clone with a few counts. Germline V gene sequence: CDR1 SGHNT, CDR2 YYREEE (reference sequence). The CDR3 has 16 residues. The V end lost 4 bases, the J end lost 0 bases, and 14 bases lay between the germline ends.

The chain couples TRBV5-4 to TRBJ2-1, with D perhaps matching TRBD2 (7 bases). Sequencing was done on a sample of PBMCs. This receptor was obtained from a man younger than 30 in good health and CMV-seronegative. In DNA, the CDR3 is TGTGCCAGCAGCCCCTCGGGGGGCCTCTCCTACAATGAGCAGTTCTTC. It is translated as CASSPSGGLSYNEQFF.